These T cell receptor beta chains were read from a single sample in a study of neurological immune-mediated disorders. TCRdb called the 5' RACE reads again in MiXCR, with one record for every CDR3 protein. This sample has 50,000 or so distinct CDR3 sequences; roughly 23% occur once, and the top ten carry roughly 25%. Sequenced input: PBMCs. These receptor sequences come from a woman aged 65 to 85 in good health. CDR3s include the opening cysteine and the closing phenylalanine or tryptophan. Each record gives: CDR3 protein, V gene, J gene.

CDR3aa: CASSSIPRSGYGYTF
v_gene: TRBV5-1
j_gene: TRBJ1-2

CDR3aa: CASFRDSYNEQFF
v_gene: TRBV10-2
j_gene: TRBJ2-1

CDR3aa: CATSRGGGYNSPLHF
v_gene: TRBV15
j_gene: TRBJ1-6

CDR3aa: CASSRDAYEQYF
v_gene: TRBV7-2
j_gene: TRBJ2-7

CDR3aa: CASSLAGESTDTQYF
v_gene: TRBV7-6
j_gene: TRBJ2-3

CDR3aa: CASSLQGLSSYEQYF
v_gene: TRBV5-1
j_gene: TRBJ2-7

CDR3aa: CSARRTGLVNTEAFF
v_gene: TRBV20-1
j_gene: TRBJ1-1

CDR3aa: CSAIGQYQETQYF
v_gene: TRBV20-1
j_gene: TRBJ2-5

CDR3aa: CASSFLSEQFF
v_gene: TRBV12-3/TRBV12-4
j_gene: TRBJ2-1

CDR3aa: CSAREPASAGDEQYF
v_gene: TRBV20-1
j_gene: TRBJ2-7

CDR3aa: CASSGGTGNTDTQYF
v_gene: TRBV2
j_gene: TRBJ2-3

CDR3aa: CASSLEGDSYNEQFF
v_gene: TRBV5-1
j_gene: TRBJ2-1

CDR3aa: CSAPRSGNYEQYF
v_gene: TRBV20-1
j_gene: TRBJ2-7

CDR3aa: CATSYLAGGSDTQYF
v_gene: TRBV24-1
j_gene: TRBJ2-3

CDR3aa: CASSSLGVVETQYF
v_gene: TRBV12-3/TRBV12-4
j_gene: TRBJ2-5

CDR3aa: CASSVDDPYNEQFF
v_gene: TRBV9
j_gene: TRBJ2-1

CDR3aa: CASSLGTTGATDTQYF
v_gene: TRBV5-1
j_gene: TRBJ2-3

CDR3aa: CASTPGTLGGYTF
v_gene: TRBV5-4
j_gene: TRBJ1-2

CDR3aa: CSVRTGYTEAFF
v_gene: TRBV20-1
j_gene: TRBJ1-1

CDR3aa: CASSLTYGSGLNGYTF
v_gene: TRBV11-2
j_gene: TRBJ1-2

CDR3aa: CSARDQAWRETQYF
v_gene: TRBV20-1
j_gene: TRBJ2-5

CDR3aa: CASTSPTKGGYTF
v_gene: TRBV19
j_gene: TRBJ1-2

CDR3aa: CSARDVRLGARGNTIYF
v_gene: TRBV20-1
j_gene: TRBJ1-3

CDR3aa: CASSPEGGSGANVLTF
v_gene: TRBV7-3
j_gene: TRBJ2-6

CDR3aa: CATSRETGLTEAFF
v_gene: TRBV15
j_gene: TRBJ1-1

CDR3aa: CASSSHGRVGWDTGELFF
v_gene: TRBV9
j_gene: TRBJ2-2

CDR3aa: CASSTGTGWAQPQHF
v_gene: TRBV7-2
j_gene: TRBJ1-5

CDR3aa: CSAITGSRANIQYF
v_gene: TRBV20-1
j_gene: TRBJ2-4

CDR3aa: CASSQPGLAARDGYNEQFF
v_gene: TRBV5-6
j_gene: TRBJ2-1

CDR3aa: CASSFASPNQPQHF
v_gene: TRBV7-7
j_gene: TRBJ1-5